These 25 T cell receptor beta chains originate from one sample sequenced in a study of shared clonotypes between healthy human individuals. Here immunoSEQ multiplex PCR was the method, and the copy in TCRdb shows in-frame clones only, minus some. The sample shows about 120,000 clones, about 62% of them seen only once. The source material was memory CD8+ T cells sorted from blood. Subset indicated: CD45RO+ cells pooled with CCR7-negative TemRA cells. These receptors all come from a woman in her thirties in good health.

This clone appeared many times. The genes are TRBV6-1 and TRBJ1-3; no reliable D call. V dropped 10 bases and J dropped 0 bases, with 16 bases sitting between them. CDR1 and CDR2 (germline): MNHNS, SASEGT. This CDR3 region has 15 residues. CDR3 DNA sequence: TGTGCCACGGAGTCAGGAGGCCACTCTGGAAACACCATATATTTT. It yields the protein CATESGGHSGNTIYF.

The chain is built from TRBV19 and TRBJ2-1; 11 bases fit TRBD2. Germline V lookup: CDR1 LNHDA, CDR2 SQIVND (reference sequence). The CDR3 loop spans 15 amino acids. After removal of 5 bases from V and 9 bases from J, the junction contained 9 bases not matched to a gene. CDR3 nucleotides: TGTGCCAGTAGTCTGACTAGCGGGATGCTCGGTGAGCAGTTCTTC. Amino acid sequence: CASSLTSGMLGEQFF.

The CDR3 reads CASGLGGLSTDTQYF. The CDR3 nucleotides are TGTGCTAGTGGTTTAGGAGGACTCTCCACAGATACGCAGTATTTT. The chain is built from TRBV12-5 and TRBJ2-3; possibly TRBD2 for D (5 bases). CDR1 LGHNT and CDR2 FRNRAP come from the germline V gene. V was shortened by 3 bases and J by 2 bases, with 12 bases between the two germline ends. The length of the CDR3 is 15 residues.

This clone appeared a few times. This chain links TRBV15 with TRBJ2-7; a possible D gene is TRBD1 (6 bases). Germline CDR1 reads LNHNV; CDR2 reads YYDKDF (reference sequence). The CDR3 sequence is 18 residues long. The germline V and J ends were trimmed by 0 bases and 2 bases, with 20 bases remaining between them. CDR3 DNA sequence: TGTGCCACCAGCAGAGATCCTTTCCGGCAAGGGGGTACCTACGAGCAGTACTTC. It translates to CATSRDPFRQGGTYEQYF.

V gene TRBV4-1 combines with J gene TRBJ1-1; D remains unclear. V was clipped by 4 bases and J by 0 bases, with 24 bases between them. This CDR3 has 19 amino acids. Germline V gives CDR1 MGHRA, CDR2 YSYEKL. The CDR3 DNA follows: TGCGCCAGCAGCCCGGTTAAGTACTATTCCACTAGGATGAACACTGAAGCTTTCTTT. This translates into CASSPVKYYSTRMNTEAFF.

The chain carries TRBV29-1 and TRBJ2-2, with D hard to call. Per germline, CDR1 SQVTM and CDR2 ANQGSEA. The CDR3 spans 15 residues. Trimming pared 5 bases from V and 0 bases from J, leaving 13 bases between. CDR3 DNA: TGCAGCGTTCCCCTACCCCCCCCGAACACCGGGGAGCTGTTTTTT. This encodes CSVPLPPPNTGELFF.

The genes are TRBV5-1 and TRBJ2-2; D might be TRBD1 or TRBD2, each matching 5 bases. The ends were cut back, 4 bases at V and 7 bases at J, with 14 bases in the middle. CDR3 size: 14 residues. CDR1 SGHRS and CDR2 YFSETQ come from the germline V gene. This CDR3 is CASSAGTGYGELFF. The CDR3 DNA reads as TGCGCCAGCAGCGCAGGGACGGGTTACGGGGAGCTGTTTTTT. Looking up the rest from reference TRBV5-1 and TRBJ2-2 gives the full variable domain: KAGVTQTPRYLIKTRGQQVTLSCSPISGHRSVSWYQQTPGQGLQFLFEYFSETQRNKGNFPGRFSGRQFSNSRSEMNVSTLELGDSALYLCASSAGTGYGELFFGEGSRLTVL.

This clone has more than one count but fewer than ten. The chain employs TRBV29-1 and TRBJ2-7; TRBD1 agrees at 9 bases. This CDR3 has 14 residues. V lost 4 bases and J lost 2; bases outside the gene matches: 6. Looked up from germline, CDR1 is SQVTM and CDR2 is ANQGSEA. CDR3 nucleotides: TGCAGCGTTGTCCCGGGACAGGGACCCTACGAGCAGTACTTC. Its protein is CSVVPGQGPYEQYF.

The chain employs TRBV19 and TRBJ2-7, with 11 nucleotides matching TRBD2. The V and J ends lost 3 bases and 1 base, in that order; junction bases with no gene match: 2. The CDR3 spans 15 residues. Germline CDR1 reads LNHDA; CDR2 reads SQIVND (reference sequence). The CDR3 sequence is CASSITSGSSYEQYF. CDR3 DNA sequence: TGTGCCAGTAGTATCACTAGCGGGAGTTCCTACGAGCAGTACTTC. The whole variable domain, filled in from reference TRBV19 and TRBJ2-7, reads DGGITQSPKYLFRKEGQNVTLSCEQNLNHDAMYWYRQDPGQGLRLIYYSQIVNDFQKGDIAEGYSVSREKKESFPLTVTSAQKNPTAFYLCASSITSGSSYEQYFGPGTRLTVT.

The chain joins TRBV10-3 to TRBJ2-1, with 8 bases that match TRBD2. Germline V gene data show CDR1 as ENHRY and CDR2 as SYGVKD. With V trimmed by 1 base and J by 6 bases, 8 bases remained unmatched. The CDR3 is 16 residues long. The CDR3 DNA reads TGTGCCATCAGTGAGTTGAAAGGGACTAGAAGCAATGAGCAGTTCTTC. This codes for CAISELKGTRSNEQFF.

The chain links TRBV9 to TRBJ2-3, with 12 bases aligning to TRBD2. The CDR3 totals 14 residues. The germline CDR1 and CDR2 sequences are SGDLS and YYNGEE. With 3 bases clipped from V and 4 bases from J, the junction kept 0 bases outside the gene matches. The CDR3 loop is CASSASGRADTQYF. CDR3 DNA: TGTGCCAGCAGCGCTAGCGGGAGGGCAGATACGCAGTATTTT.

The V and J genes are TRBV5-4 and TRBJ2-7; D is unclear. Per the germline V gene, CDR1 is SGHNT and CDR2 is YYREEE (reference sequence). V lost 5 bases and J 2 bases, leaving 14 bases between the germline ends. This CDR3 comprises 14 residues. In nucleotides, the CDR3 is TGTGCCAGCAGTTCCGCAGACTTTACCTACGAGCAGTACTTC. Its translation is CASSSADFTYEQYF.

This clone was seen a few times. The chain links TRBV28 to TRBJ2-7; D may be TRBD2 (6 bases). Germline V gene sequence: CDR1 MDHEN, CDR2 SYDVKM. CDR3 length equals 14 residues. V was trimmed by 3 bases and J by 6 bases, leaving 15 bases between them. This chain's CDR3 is CASSLGGTASEQYF. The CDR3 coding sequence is TGTGCCAGCAGTTTGGGGGGAACAGCTTCCGAGCAGTACTTC.

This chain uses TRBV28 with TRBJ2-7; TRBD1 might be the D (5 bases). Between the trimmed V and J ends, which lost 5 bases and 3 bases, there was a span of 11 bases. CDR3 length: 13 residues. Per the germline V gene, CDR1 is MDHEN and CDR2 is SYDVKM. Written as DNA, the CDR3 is TGTGCCAGCAGTCCTACAGGTAACTACGAGCAGTACTTC. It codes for CASSPTGNYEQYF. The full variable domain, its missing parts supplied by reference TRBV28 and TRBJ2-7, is DVKVTQSSRYLVKRTGEKVFLECVQDMDHENMFWYRQDPGLGLRLIYFSYDVKMKEKGDIPEGYSVSREKKERFSLILESASTNQTSMYLCASSPTGNYEQYFGPGTRLTVT.

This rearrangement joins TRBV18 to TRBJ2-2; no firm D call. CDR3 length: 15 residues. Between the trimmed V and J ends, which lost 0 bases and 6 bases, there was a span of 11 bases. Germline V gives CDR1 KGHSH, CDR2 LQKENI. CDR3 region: CASSPPVSPSGELFF. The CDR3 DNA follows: TGTGCCAGCTCACCACCTGTTAGCCCGTCCGGGGAGCTGTTTTTT.

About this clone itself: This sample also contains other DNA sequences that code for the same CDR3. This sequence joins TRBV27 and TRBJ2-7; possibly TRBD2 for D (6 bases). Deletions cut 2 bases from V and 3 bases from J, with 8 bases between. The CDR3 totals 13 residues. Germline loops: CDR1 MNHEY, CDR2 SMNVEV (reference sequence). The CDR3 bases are TGTGCCAGCAGTTTACGGGGGAACTACGAGCAGTACTTC. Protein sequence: CASSLRGNYEQYF.

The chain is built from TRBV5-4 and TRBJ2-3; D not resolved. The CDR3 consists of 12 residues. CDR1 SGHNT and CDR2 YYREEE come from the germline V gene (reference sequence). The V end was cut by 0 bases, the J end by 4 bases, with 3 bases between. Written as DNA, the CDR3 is TGTGCCAGCAGCTTGGCGGCAGATACGCAGTATTTT. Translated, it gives CASSLAADTQYF. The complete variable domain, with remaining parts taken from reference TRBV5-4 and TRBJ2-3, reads ETGVTQSPTHLIKTRGQQVTLRCSSQSGHNTVSWYQQALGQGPQFIFQYYREEENGRGNFPPRFSGLQFPNYSSELNVNALELDDSALYLCASSLAADTQYFGPGTRLTVL.

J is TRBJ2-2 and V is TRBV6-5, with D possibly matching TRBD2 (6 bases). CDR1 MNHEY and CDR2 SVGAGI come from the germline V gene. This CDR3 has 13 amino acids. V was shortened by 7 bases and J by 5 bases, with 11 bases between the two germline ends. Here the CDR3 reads CASTPGETGELFF. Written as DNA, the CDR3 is TGTGCCAGCACCCCGGGGGAGACCGGGGAGCTGTTTTTT.

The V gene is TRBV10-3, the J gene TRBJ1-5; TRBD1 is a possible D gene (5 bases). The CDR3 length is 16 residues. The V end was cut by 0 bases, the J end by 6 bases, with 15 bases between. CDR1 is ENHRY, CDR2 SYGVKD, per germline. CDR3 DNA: TGTGCCATCAGTGAGTCGACGGGGGTGGAGGTTCAGCCCCAGCATTTT. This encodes CAISESTGVEVQPQHF.

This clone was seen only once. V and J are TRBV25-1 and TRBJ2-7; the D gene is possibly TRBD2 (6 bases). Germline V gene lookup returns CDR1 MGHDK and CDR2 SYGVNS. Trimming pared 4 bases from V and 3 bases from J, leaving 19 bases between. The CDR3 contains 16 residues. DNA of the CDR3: TGTGCCAGCAGTGGTGGATCGCGCGGGGCGAACTACGAGCAGTACTTC. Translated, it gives CASSGGSRGANYEQYF.

CDR3 loop: CASSPPWGGSTDTQYF. The CDR3 DNA reads as TGTGCCAGCAGCCCCCCCTGGGGGGGGAGCACAGATACGCAGTATTTT. The chain is built from TRBV7-9 and TRBJ2-3; TRBD2 matches at 7 bases. CDR1 SEHNR and CDR2 FQNEAQ come from the germline V gene (reference sequence). Trimming at V came to 5 bases and at J to 0 bases, leaving 8 bases not matched to a gene. CDR3 length equals 16 residues.

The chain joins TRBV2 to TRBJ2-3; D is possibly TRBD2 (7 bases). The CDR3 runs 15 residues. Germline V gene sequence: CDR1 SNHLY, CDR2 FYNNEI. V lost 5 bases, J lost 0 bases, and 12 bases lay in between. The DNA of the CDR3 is TGTGCCAGCAGTACACAGGGAGGGAGCACAGATACGCAGTATTTT. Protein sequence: CASSTQGGSTDTQYF.

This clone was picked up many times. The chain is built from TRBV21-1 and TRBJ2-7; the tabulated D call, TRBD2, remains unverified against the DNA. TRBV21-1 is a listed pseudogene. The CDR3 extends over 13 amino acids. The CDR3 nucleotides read TGTGCCAGCCCCGGGGGACCCTTCTACGAGCAGTACTTC. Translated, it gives CASPGGPFYEQYF.

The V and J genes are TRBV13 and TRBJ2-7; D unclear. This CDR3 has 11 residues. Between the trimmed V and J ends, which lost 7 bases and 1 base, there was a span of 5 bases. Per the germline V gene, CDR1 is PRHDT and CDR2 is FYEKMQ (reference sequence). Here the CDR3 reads CASKGSYEQYF. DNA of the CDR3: TGTGCCAGCAAAGGGTCCTACGAGCAGTACTTC. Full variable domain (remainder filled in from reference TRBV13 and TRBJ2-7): AAGVIQSPRHLIKEKRETATLKCYPIPRHDTVYWYQQGPGQDPQFLISFYEKMQSDKGSIPDRFSAQQFSDYHSELNMSSLELGDSALYFCASKGSYEQYFGPGTRLTVT.

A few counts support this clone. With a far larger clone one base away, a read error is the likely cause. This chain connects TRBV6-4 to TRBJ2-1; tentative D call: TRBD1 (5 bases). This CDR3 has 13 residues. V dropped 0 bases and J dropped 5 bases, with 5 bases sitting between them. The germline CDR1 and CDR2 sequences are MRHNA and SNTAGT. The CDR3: CASSDSDNNEQFF. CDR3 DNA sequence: TGTGCCAGCAGTGACTCGGACAACAATGAGCAGTTCTTC.